This T cell receptor (beta chain) was sequenced in a study of blood T cell repertoires in COVID-19. Study summary: Nucleic acid was either cDNA or gDNA, and it came from T cells, B-cell-depleted T cells, or PBMCs.

Measured with immunoSEQ multiplex PCR; TCRdb has only the in-frame clones, and not every one. The sample records about 250,000 clones, approximately 86% being singletons. Germline CDR1 reads MNHEY; CDR2 reads SVGAGI. CDR3 length: 13 residues. V lost 4 bases and J 6 bases, leaving 12 bases between the germline ends. The sequence derives from a woman aged 50 to 60 who had recovered from COVID-19. V and J are TRBV6-5 and TRBJ1-2; perhaps TRBD1 as D (6 bases). Specimen: PBMCs or T cells enriched from blood (not recorded which). This CDR3 reads CASSSTGSHGYTF. For the CDR3, the DNA is TGTGCCAGCAGTTCCACAGGGAGCCATGGCTACACCTTC.